These 15 T cell receptor beta chains originate from one sample sequenced in a study of Ad26.COV2.S vaccination and SARS-CoV-2 variants (dated by TCRdb to about 2021). The label giving this sample's treatment or condition can be read as: roughly 20 received Ad26.COV2.S at low or high dose, single or two shots; about 5 received placebo; per-sample allocation not given. For vaccine and placebo recipients, the sequenced repertoires came from samples collected on day 63 after the first injection. The protocol used for the library was the immunoSEQ multiplex PCR assay. This immuneACCESS table, as held by TCRdb, lists in-frame sequences with V and J called but not all clones. Of the missing ones, under half trace to an unresolved V gene in checked studies; the others have no known cause. This sample is represented by about 350,000 clones; approximately 84% of them were singletons. The ten largest clones represent roughly 3.1% of the sample.

Specimen: peripheral blood, collected in a trial of Ad26.COV2.S vaccine versus placebo. These receptors all come from a person between 18 and 65 years old who received the Ad26.COV2.S COVID-19 vaccine or a placebo.

This rearrangement joins TRBV10-2 to TRBJ1-5; D remains unclear. Germline V gives CDR1 WSHSY, CDR2 SAAADI. The CDR3 sequence is 13 residues long. Deletions cut 0 bases from V and 5 bases from J, with 5 bases between. The CDR3 here is CASSESMHQPQHF. CDR3 DNA: TGCGCCAGCAGTGAGTCAATGCATCAGCCCCAGCATTTT.

The sample holds one count of this clone. The rearrangement joins TRBV28 to TRBJ2-7, with 8 bases that match TRBD2. With 8 bases clipped from V and 0 bases from J, the junction kept 3 bases outside the gene matches. Germline V CDR1 and CDR2: MDHEN, SYDVKM. This CDR3 comprises 13 residues. This CDR3 reads CASLGRASYEQYF. As DNA, the CDR3 is TGTGCCAGCCTCGGGAGGGCCTCCTACGAGCAGTACTTC.

This clone has ten or more counts. The chain is built from TRBV7-2 and TRBJ1-1; no clear D. This CDR3 is built from 15 residues. CDR1 SGHTA and CDR2 FQGNSA come from the germline V gene. Trimming left V 5 bases short and J 0 bases short, with 13 bases between. The CDR3 DNA is TGTGCCAGCAGCCGTAACAGTCAGGTGAACACTGAAGCTTTCTTT. It is translated as CASSRNSQVNTEAFF.

In its sample, this clone was seen a few times. The chain joins TRBV15 to TRBJ1-5; perhaps TRBD1 as D (6 bases). Germline V CDR1 and CDR2: LNHNV, YYDKDF (reference sequence). The CDR3 runs to 14 residues. Trimming stripped 0 bases from V and 6 bases from J, with 9 bases between. CDR3 amino acids: CATSREGTRQPQHF. In DNA, the CDR3 is TGTGCCACCAGCAGAGAAGGGACACGTCAGCCCCAGCATTTT.

As to this clone: Since a much larger clone is just one base distant, this may be a read error. Other DNA sequences in the sample encode the same CDR3. V gene TRBV3-1 (or the pseudogene TRBV3-2) combines with J gene TRBJ1-1; D not certain. The length of the CDR3 is 13 residues. Germline lookup yields CDR1 LGHDT and CDR2 YNNKEL (reference sequence). V lost 1 base, J lost 2 bases, and 5 bases lay in between. The DNA for the CDR3 is TGTGCCAGCAGCCAAGTAGCCAACACTGAAGCTTTCTTT. This gives the protein CASSQVANTEAFF.

This clone was recorded a few times. This rearrangement joins TRBV28 to TRBJ2-1; possibly TRBD2 for D (7 bases). The V end was cut by 5 bases, the J end by 3 bases, with 17 bases between. Germline V gene data show CDR1 as MDHEN and CDR2 as SYDVKM. There are 16 residues in the CDR3. CDR3 sequence (DNA): TGTGCCAGCAGTCTGAGGGGGGGGAAAGTCTACAATGAGCAGTTCTTC. Translated: CASSLRGGKVYNEQFF.

The J gene is TRBJ2-2, the V gene TRBV7-2; D is possibly TRBD1 (5 bases). Per the germline V gene, CDR1 is SGHTA and CDR2 is FQGNSA. V dropped 4 bases and J dropped 6 bases, with 21 bases sitting between them. The CDR3 spans 17 residues. CDR3 DNA: TGTGCCAGCAGCTCCCGACGCCCGGACACACGTTCCGGGGAGCTGTTTTTT. Translation gives CASSSRRPDTRSGELFF.

The chain couples TRBV30 to TRBJ2-6; D is uncertain. Germline V gene lookup returns CDR1 GTSNPN and CDR2 SVGIG (reference sequence). The CDR3 extends over 13 amino acids. V lost 2 bases and J 0 bases, leaving 2 bases between the germline ends. In DNA, the CDR3 is TGTGCCTGGAGTTTCTCTGGGGCCAACGTCCTGACTTTC. Its protein is CAWSFSGANVLTF.

The genes are TRBV21-1 and TRBJ2-3; no DNA check was done on the table's D call, TRBD1. TRBV21-1 is classified as a pseudogene. The CDR3 totals 16 residues. The CDR3 region is CASSVNRGYGTDTQYF. Written as DNA, the CDR3 is TGTGCCAGCAGCGTAAACAGGGGATACGGCACAGATACGCAGTATTTT.

J is TRBJ1-2 and V is TRBV5-6; the D is unclear. Germline values: CDR1 SGHDT, CDR2 YYEEEE. Trimming removed 0 bases at V and 7 bases at J, with 7 bases between. CDR3 length equals 12 residues. The chain's CDR3 is CASSLGVSGYTF. For the CDR3, the DNA is TGTGCCAGCAGCTTGGGCGTTTCTGGCTACACCTTC.

This rearrangement joins TRBV19 to TRBJ2-5; D tentatively fits TRBD1 or TRBD2 (5 bases each). V lost 6 bases, J lost 0 bases, and 20 bases lay in between. Looked up from germline, CDR1 is LNHDA and CDR2 is SQIVND (reference sequence). The CDR3 spans 17 residues. CDR3 in amino acids: CASRALGQGPDQETQYF. In nucleotides, the CDR3 is TGTGCCAGTAGGGCTTTAGGGCAGGGACCAGACCAAGAGACCCAGTACTTC.

This clone was counted a few times. V and J are TRBV27 and TRBJ2-7; 8 nucleotides match TRBD1. The CDR3 has 16 amino acids. Germline V gene lookup returns CDR1 MNHEY and CDR2 SMNVEV (reference sequence). V shed 5 bases and J 1 base; nucleotides not matched to a gene: 10. DNA of the CDR3: TGTGCCAGCAGTCCTAGTGGGACAGGAACTTCCTACGAGCAGTACTTC. It codes for CASSPSGTGTSYEQYF.

The J gene is TRBJ1-3, the V gene TRBV19, with D maybe TRBD1 (5 bases). Germline CDR1 is LNHDA and CDR2 is SQIVND (reference sequence). This CDR3 spans 13 amino acids. V lost 7 bases, J lost 8 bases, and 15 bases lay in between. CDR3 region: CASKNPGRDTIYF. CDR3 DNA: TGTGCCAGTAAGAACCCAGGGAGGGACACCATATATTTT.

The rearrangement joins TRBV6-2 or TRBV6-3 to TRBJ1-5; TRBD1 aligns across 9 bases. Germline CDR1 MNHEY, CDR2 SVGEGT. V shed 2 bases, J shed 7 bases, and the junction held 3 bases outside the gene matches. This CDR3 comprises 14 residues. CDR3 DNA: TGTGCCAGCAGTTACATGGGACAGGGCCAGCCCCAGCATTTT. Translating it yields CASSYMGQGQPQHF.

CDR3 protein: CASSYPGRTSGVSYEQYF. CDR3 in DNA: TGTGCCAGCAGTTACCCTGGTCGGACTAGCGGGGTTTCCTACGAGCAGTACTTC. The rearrangement uses TRBV6-2 or TRBV6-3 and TRBJ2-7; 12 nucleotides align to TRBD2. The CDR3 sequence is 18 residues long. V shed 2 bases and J 1 base; nucleotides not matched to a gene: 9. From germline, CDR1 is MNHEY and CDR2 SVGEGT.